One TCR beta chain is described in this entry. The sample comes from a study of blood T cell repertoires in COVID-19. The overall study: PBMCs, B-cell-depleted T cells, or T cells were the source of the cDNA or gDNA that made up the material.

V shed 0 bases and J 6 bases; nucleotides not matched to a gene: 9. Germline CDR1 is GTSNPN and CDR2 is SVGIG (reference sequence). The length of the CDR3 is 15 residues. Recruited during active infection, patients (from Seattle) were subsequently followed longitudinally. Data came from immunoSEQ multiplex PCR; TCRdb stores just in-frame clones and leaves some out. The sample yields 300,000 to 450,000 clones, more than 75% seen once. V is TRBV30 and J is TRBJ2-7; TRBD1 matches 9 bases. The clonotype originates from a woman aged 55-70 years with COVID-19, enrolled during active disease. The sequenced material came from peripheral blood. DNA of the CDR3: TGTGCCTGGAGTGTCCCGGGACAGGGTAAGTCCGAGCAGTACTTC. This codes for CAWSVPGQGKSEQYF.